Listed below are T cell receptor beta chains from one sample, sequenced in a study of cytomegalovirus exposure and HLA in healthy donors. Measured with immunoSEQ multiplex PCR; TCRdb has only the in-frame clones, and not every one. The sample has under 150,000 clones. Material: PBMCs. The receptor set was obtained from a man aged 35-49 years in good health and CMV-seronegative. Each CDR3 is given with its conserved first and last residue. A D gene is named only where the DNA matches it firmly.

>.|TRBJ2-1|TRBV6-4
TGTGCCAGCAGCGCAGAGGTCTACAATGAGCAGTTCTTC
CASSAEVYNEQFF
>.|TRBJ1-2|TRBV2
TGTGCCAGCAGTCCCCCCGCGGCGGACTATGGCTACACCTTC
CASSPPAADYGYTF
>TRBD1|TRBJ1-2|TRBV27
TGTGCCAGCAGACCGGACAGGGGGCATAATGGCTACACCTTC
CASRPDRGHNGYTF
>.|TRBJ2-7|TRBV19
TGTGCCAGTAGTATGGGAGACAGGAGTGCCTACGAGCAGTACTTC
CASSMGDRSAYEQYF
>TRBD1|TRBJ2-2|TRBV2
TGTGCCAGCAGTGGCCAGGGGGCGGTCACCGGGGAGCTGTTTTTT
CASSGQGAVTGELFF
>TRBD1|TRBJ2-6|TRBV5-1
TGCGCCAGCAGCTACACCGGGACAGGGGTAGGGAGCTCTGGGGCCAACGTCCTGACTTTC
CASSYTGTGVGSSGANVLTF
>.|TRBJ1-1|TRBV19
TGTGCCAGTAACTTGGCAGGAGAAGCTTTCTTT
CASNLAGEAFF
>.|TRBJ1-1|TRBV4-2
TGTGCCAGCAGCCAAGAGGCGGGTATAGGCACTGAAGCTTTCTTT
CASSQEAGIGTEAFF
>.|TRBJ2-7|TRBV9
TGTGCCAGCAGCGTAGCATCCGAGAAAAACGAGCAGTACTTC
CASSVASEKNEQYF
>TRBD1|TRBJ1-4|TRBV7-2
TGTGCCAGCAGGTCGGGGACAGCCCCTAATGAAAAACTGTTTTTT
CASRSGTAPNEKLFF
>.|TRBJ2-7|TRBV7-2
TGTGCCAGCAGCTCACAGTTCGACGAGCAGTACTTC
CASSSQFDEQYF
>.|TRBJ2-7|TRBV9
TGTGCCAGCAGCGTAGGAGGGGGAGCGCACTACGAGCAGTACTTC
CASSVGGGAHYEQYF
>.|TRBJ2-5|TRBV5-8
TGTGCCAGCAGCTTGGGGAGGGCCACCCAGTACTTC
CASSLGRATQYF
>TRBD2|TRBJ2-1|TRBV9
TGTGCCAGCAGCGTAGTGGACGGGGGGGTTTGGAATGAGCAGTTCTTC
CASSVVDGGVWNEQFF
>.|TRBJ2-2|TRBV19
TGTGCCAGTAGTATAGAACAGGGCACCGGGGAGCTGTTTTTT
CASSIEQGTGELFF
>.|TRBJ2-5|TRBV12-5
TGTGCTAGTGGGGCGCCGGGTGGGACAAGGAGAAACCAGTACTTC
CASGAPGGTRRNQYF
>TRBD2|TRBJ2-4|TRBV4-2
TGTGCCAGCAGCCCCTATCAGGGAGTTCTAGCGGGACAACAAAACATTCAGTACTTC
CASSPYQGVLAGQQNIQYF
>TRBD1|TRBJ2-7|TRBV11-3
TGTGCCAGCAGCCCCCAGGGGGACATGTACGAGCAGTACTTC
CASSPQGDMYEQYF
>TRBD1|TRBJ1-4|TRBV5-6
TGTGCCAGCAGCCTCGGGACAGGGGATGAAAAACTGTTTTTT
CASSLGTGDEKLFF
>.|TRBJ2-5|TRBV9
TGTGCCAGCAGCACCAACCCCCGGGAGACCCAGTACTTC
CASSTNPRETQYF
>TRBD1|TRBJ2-5|TRBV7-9
TGTGCCAGCAGCTTGCGACAGGGTATAGAGACCCAGTACTTC
CASSLRQGIETQYF
>TRBD1|TRBJ2-5|TRBV5-1
TGCGCCAGCAGCAGAAGGACAGGAGATCAAGAGACCCAGTACTTC
CASSRRTGDQETQYF
>TRBD2|TRBJ2-5|TRBV5-6
TGTGCCAGCAGCTTGGCCCTGGACTCAAGCGGGGGGATAGAGACCCAGTACTTC
CASSLALDSSGGIETQYF
>.|TRBJ1-4|TRBV4-2
TGTGCCAGCAGCCCCACAACTAATGAAAAACTGTTTTTT
CASSPTTNEKLFF
>.|TRBJ1-3|TRBV2
TGTGCCAGCAGTGGACAGAACTCTGGAAACACCATATATTTT
CASSGQNSGNTIYF
>.|TRBJ1-1|TRBV30
TGTGCCTGGAGTGTTCGCGGGAAGAACACTGAAGCTTTCTTT
CAWSVRGKNTEAFF
>.|TRBJ2-1|TRBV5-4
TGTGCCAGCAGCTTGCCTAGCGTCGACAATGAGCAGTTCTTC
CASSLPSVDNEQFF
>.|TRBJ2-7|TRBV11-1
TGTGCCAGCAGCTTAGCCGGACAGCCTTCCTACAAGCAGTACTTC
CASSLAGQPSYKQYF
>.|TRBJ1-1|TRBV7-8
TGTGCCAGCAGCCCCGTTGAGGACACTGAAGCTTTCTTT
CASSPVEDTEAFF
>.|TRBJ2-6|TRBV2
TGTGCCAGCAGCCGAAGAGGAATCTCTGGGGCCAACGTCCTGACTTTC
CASSRRGISGANVLTF
>.|TRBJ2-7|TRBV21-1
TGTGCCAGCAGCACGTCTACGGGTAACAGGGGGTATTTCGAGCAGTACTTC
CASSTSTGNRGYFEQYF
>.|TRBJ1-3|TRBV27
TGTGCCAGCAGTTTAGGAAGCGACTCTGGAAACACCATATATTTT
CASSLGSDSGNTIYF
>.|TRBJ1-2|TRBV6-5
TGTGCCAGCAGTCTCGGGACATCGGGTGTCTATGGCTACACCTTC
CASSLGTSGVYGYTF
>.|TRBJ1-1|TRBV2
TGTGCCAGTCATGTAAGGACAAGGAACACTGAAGCTTTCTTT
CASHVRTRNTEAFF
>.|TRBJ2-5|TRBV11-2
TGTGCCAGCAGCTTAGAACTAGCTCTCAGAGAGACCCAGTACTTC
CASSLELALRETQYF
>TRBD2|TRBJ2-5|TRBV14
TGTGCCAGCAGCCAAGGGCTGCGGGGGGGAGCCCAAGAGACCCAGTACTTC
CASSQGLRGGAQETQYF
>TRBD1|TRBJ2-7|TRBV7-3
TGTGCCAGCAGCATGGGACAGGGGGGTTCCTACGAGCAGTACTTC
CASSMGQGGSYEQYF
>.|TRBJ2-1|TRBV11-2
TGTGCCAGCAGCTTCCTTCGGCGGGGGACATACAATGAGCAGTTCTTC
CASSFLRRGTYNEQFF
>.|TRBJ2-3|TRBV10-3
TGTGCCATCAGTCCGAGCACAGATACGCAGTATTTT
CAISPSTDTQYF
>TRBD1|TRBJ2-7|TRBV19
TGTGCCAGTAGACGCAGGGGGCTCTACAACGAGCAGTACTTC
CASRRRGLYNEQYF
>.|TRBJ1-3|TRBV21-1
TGTGCCAGCAGCAAAGTCTTTCAGAACACCATATATTTT
CASSKVFQNTIYF